Presented here are 6 T cell receptor beta chains from one specimen sequenced in a study of blood T cell repertoires in COVID-19. Clones were sequenced by immunoSEQ multiplex PCR, and TCRdb holds only the in-frame ones, with some missing. The table includes 110,000 to 150,000 clones, about four fifths detected once. Sequences were obtained from peripheral blood. The receptor set was obtained from a woman older than 75 in a cohort sampled during active or convalescent COVID-19.

The chain links TRBV25-1 to TRBJ2-1, with 14 positions matching TRBD2. Germline CDR1 and CDR2: MGHDK and SYGVNS. The junction had 9 bases not matched to a gene; V was cut back by 7 bases and J by 7 bases. This CDR3 contains 16 residues. Here the CDR3 DNA reads TGTGCCAGCACGATCGAAGGACTAGCGGGGGGAAATGAGCAGTTCTTC. Amino acids: CASTIEGLAGGNEQFF.

J is TRBJ2-5 and V is TRBV7-9; D remains ambiguous. Germline CDR1 reads SEHNR; CDR2 reads FQNEAQ (reference sequence). Trimming cost V 3 bases and J 5 bases, with 16 bases left between them. The CDR3 consists of 15 residues. CDR3 DNA sequence: TGTGCCAGCAGCTTGTATTCCAATCGCCGGGAGACCCAGTACTTC. Protein product: CASSLYSNRRETQYF.

The V and J genes are TRBV30 and TRBJ1-5, with a possible D match to TRBD1 (5 bases). The V gene lost 2 bases and the J gene lost 4 bases, with 9 bases spanning the gap. Germline lookup yields CDR1 GTSNPN and CDR2 SVGIG (reference sequence). CDR3 length: 13 amino acids. The CDR3, as DNA: TGTGCCTGGAGTATTCAGGGAAATCAGCCCCAGCATTTT. Translation: CAWSIQGNQPQHF. The entire variable domain, with the rest obtained from reference TRBV30 and TRBJ1-5, is as follows: SQTIHQWPATLVQPVGSPLSLECTVEGTSNPNLYWYRQAAGRGLQLLFYSVGIGQISSEVPQNLSASRPQDRQFILSSKKLLLSDSGFYLCAWSIQGNQPQHFGDGTRLSIL.

The chain uses TRBV5-1 and TRBJ2-3, with D maybe TRBD1 (6 bases). The ends were cut back, 1 base at V and 2 bases at J, with 11 bases in the middle. The CDR3 covers 15 residues. Germline-derived CDR1 and CDR2 are SGHRS and YFSETQ. The CDR3 here is CASSLPGTHTDTQYF. CDR3 bases: TGCGCCAGCAGCTTGCCCGGGACACACACAGATACGCAGTATTTT.

The rearrangement joins TRBV5-1 to TRBJ1-2; D perhaps matches TRBD1 (5 bases). The CDR3 covers 15 residues. Per the germline V gene, CDR1 is SGHRS and CDR2 is YFSETQ. The V gene lost 5 bases and the J gene lost 4 bases, with 18 bases spanning the gap. In DNA form, the CDR3 reads TGCGCCAGCAGGGAAAATGCGGGGGTGAGCTATGGCTACACCTTC. Its translation: CASRENAGVSYGYTF.

The chain is built from TRBV7-8 and TRBJ2-5; 11 bases are a match to TRBD2. Trimming cost V 1 base and J 5 bases; bases outside gene matches: 9. CDR3 length: 17 residues. Looked up from germline, CDR1 is SGHVS and CDR2 is FQNEAQ. The CDR3 sequence is CASSLERIAGGRETQYF. The DNA for the CDR3 is TGTGCCAGCAGCTTAGAGCGTATAGCGGGGGGGCGCGAGACCCAGTACTTC.